This T cell receptor (beta chain) was documented in a study of blood T cell repertoires in COVID-19. Overall study: Acute and convalescent COVID-19 samples came from the United States, Italy and Spain. PBMCs, B-cell-depleted T cells, or T cells were the source of the cDNA or gDNA that made up the material.

Source study methods: The authors estimated nucleated cell counts from reference gene primer amplification. Measured with immunoSEQ multiplex PCR; TCRdb has only the in-frame clones, and not every one. V, J and clone size are those of that table, while D and trimming were read from the DNA. Here the sample spans some 80,000 clones, 75% to 95% being singletons. CDR3 length: 15 amino acids. Trimming took off 3 bases at V and 2 bases at J, with 10 bases between the two ends. Germline V gene data show CDR1 as KGHSH and CDR2 as LQKENI. The TCR originated in a woman at least 80 years old with acute or convalescent COVID-19. Sequenced sample: peripheral blood. The rearrangement joins TRBV18 to TRBJ2-2, with TRBD2 as a possible D gene (6 bases). CDR3 in amino acids: CASSPGTGNTGELFF. In nucleotides, the CDR3 is TGTGCCAGCTCACCGGGGACTGGAAACACCGGGGAGCTGTTTTTT.